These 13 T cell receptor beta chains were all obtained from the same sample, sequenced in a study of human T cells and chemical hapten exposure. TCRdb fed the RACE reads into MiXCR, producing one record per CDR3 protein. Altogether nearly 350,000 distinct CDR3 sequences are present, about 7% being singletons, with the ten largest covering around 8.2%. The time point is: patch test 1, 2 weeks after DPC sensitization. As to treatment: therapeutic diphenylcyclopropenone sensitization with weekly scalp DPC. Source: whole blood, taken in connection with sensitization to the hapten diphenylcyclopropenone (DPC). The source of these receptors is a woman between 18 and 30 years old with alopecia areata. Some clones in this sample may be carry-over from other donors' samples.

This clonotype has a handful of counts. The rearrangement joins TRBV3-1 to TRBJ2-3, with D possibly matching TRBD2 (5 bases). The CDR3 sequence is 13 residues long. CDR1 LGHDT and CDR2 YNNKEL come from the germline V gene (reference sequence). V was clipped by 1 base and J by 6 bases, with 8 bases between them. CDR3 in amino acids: CASSQVRGDTQYF. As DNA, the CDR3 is TGTGCCAGCAGCCAAGTGCGCGGGGATACGCAGTATTTT.

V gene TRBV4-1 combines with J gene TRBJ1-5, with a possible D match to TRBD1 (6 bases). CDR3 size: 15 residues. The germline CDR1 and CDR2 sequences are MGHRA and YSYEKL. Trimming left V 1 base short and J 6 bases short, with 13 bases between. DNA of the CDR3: TGCGCCAGCAGCCAAGTAGTGGGGGCAGGTCAGCCCCAGCATTTT. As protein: CASSQVVGAGQPQHF.

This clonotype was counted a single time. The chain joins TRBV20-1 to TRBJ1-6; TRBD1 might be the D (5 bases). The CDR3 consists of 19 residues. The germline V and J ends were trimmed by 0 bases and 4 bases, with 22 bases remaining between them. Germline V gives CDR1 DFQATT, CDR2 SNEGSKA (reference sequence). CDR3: CSARDRIGVSIGYNSPLHF. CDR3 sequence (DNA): TGCAGTGCTAGAGATCGTATAGGGGTGTCGATCGGATATAATTCACCCCTCCACTTT.

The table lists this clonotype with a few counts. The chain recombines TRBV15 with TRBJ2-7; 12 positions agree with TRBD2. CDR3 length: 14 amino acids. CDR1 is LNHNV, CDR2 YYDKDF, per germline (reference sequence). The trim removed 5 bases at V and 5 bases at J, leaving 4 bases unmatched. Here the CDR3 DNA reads TGTGCCACCAGCCCTAGCGGGGGGGCCAACGAGCAGTACTTC. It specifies CATSPSGGANEQYF. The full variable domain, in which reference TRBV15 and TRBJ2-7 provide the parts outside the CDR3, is DAMVIQNPRYQVTQFGKPVTLSCSQTLNHNVMYWYQQKSSQAPKLLFHYYDKDFNNEADTPDNFQSRRPNTSFCFLDIRSPGLGDTAMYLCATSPSGGANEQYFGPGTRLTVT.

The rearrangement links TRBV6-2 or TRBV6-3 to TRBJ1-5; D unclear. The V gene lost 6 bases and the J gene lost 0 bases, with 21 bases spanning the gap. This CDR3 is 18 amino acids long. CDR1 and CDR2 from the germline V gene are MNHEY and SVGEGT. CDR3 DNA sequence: TGTGCCAGCAGCCCCTTCTCGGTGCGGGCTTATAGCAATCAGCCCCAGCATTTT. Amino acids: CASSPFSVRAYSNQPQHF.

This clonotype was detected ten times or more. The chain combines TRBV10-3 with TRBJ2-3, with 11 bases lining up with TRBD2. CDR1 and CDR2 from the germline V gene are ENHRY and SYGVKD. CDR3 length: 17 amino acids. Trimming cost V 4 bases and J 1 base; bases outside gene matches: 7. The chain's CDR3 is CAISGNSGGAGTDTQYF. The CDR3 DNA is TGTGCCATCAGTGGAAATAGCGGGGGGGCGGGCACAGATACGCAGTATTTT.

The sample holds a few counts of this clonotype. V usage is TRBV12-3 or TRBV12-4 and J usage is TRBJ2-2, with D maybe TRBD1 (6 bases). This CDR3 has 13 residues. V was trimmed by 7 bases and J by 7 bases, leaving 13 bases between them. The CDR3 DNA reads TGTGCCAGCAATACGGCAGGGGACGGGGAGCTGTTTTTT. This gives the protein CASNTAGDGELFF.

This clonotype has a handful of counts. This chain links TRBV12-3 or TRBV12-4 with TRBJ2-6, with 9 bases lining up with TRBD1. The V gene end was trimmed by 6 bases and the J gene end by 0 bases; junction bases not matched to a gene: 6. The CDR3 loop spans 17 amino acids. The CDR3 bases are TGTGCCAGCAGGTCCGGGACAGGGTACTCTGGGGCCAACGTCCTGACTTTC. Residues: CASRSGTGYSGANVLTF.

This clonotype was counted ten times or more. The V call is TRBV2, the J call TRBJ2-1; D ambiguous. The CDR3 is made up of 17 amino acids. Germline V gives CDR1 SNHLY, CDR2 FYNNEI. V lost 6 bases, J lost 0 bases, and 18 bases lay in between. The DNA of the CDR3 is TGTGCCAGCAGGCGAAGCCCCAATCGAAACTCCTACAATGAGCAGTTCTTC. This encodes CASRRSPNRNSYNEQFF.

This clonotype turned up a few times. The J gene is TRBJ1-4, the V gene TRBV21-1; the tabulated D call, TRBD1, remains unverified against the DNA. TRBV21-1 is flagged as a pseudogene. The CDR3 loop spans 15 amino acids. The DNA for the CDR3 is TGTGCCAGCAGCAAATACGGCAGGGACGATGAAAAACTGTTTTTT. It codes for CASSKYGRDDEKLFF.

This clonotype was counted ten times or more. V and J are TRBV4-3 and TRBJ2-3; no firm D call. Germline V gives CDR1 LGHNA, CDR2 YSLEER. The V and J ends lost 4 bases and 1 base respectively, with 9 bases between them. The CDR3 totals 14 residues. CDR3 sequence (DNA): TGCGCCAGCAGCCCGTCGACGGGCACAGATACGCAGTATTTT. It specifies CASSPSTGTDTQYF.

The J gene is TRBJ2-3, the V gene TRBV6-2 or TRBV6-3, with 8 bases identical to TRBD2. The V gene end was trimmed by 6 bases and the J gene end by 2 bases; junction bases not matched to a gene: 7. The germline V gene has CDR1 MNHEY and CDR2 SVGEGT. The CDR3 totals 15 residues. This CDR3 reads CASRRPGLVTDTQYF. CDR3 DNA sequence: TGTGCCAGCAGGCGACCGGGACTAGTCACAGATACGCAGTATTTT.

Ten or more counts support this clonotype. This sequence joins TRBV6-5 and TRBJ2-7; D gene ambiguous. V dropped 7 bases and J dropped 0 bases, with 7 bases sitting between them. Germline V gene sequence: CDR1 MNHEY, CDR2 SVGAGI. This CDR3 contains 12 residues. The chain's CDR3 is CASKASSYEQYF. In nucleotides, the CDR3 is TGTGCCAGCAAAGCCAGCTCCTACGAGCAGTACTTC.